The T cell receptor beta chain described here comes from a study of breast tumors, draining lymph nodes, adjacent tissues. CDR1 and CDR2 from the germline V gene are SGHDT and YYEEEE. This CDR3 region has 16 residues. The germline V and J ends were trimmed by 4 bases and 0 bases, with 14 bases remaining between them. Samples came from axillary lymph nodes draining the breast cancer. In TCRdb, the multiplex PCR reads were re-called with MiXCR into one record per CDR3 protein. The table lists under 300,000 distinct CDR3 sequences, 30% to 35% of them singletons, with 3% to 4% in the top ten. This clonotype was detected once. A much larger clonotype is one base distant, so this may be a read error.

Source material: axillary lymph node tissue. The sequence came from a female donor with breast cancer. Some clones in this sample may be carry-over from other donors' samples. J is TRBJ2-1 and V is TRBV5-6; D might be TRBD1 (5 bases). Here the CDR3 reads CASSLLTASSYNEQFF. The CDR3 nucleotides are TGTGCCAGCAGCCTGCTGACAGCGAGCTCCTACAATGAGCAGTTCTTC.